The clone carrying this T cell receptor beta chain has at least ten counts. Its specificity is unknown. The data derive from a study of post-analysis software for immune sequencing data. Across the study: Progressive-relapsing, secondary progressive and relapsing-remitting multiple sclerosis were among the disease courses included. Study conclusions and caveats: Relative to controls, patients had five TRBV segments at higher frequency, with TRBV5-6, TRBV5-1 and TRBV20-1 among these.

TCR beta cDNA libraries included unique molecular identifiers. Once roughly 0.9 to 10 million T cells were used, some 500,000 cDNA molecules resulted. One entry per CDR3 protein results from TCRdb running MiXCR on the PCR reads. The top ten hold 0.55% to 0.65% of the sample, which has 700,000 to 800,000 distinct CDR3 sequences, roughly 27% seen once. Trimming stripped 6 bases from V and 2 bases from J, with 16 bases between. There are 15 residues in the CDR3. Germline values: CDR1 MNHEY, CDR2 SVGAGI. The TCR was taken from a girl aged 5-17 years with multiple sclerosis. The J gene is TRBJ1-2, the V gene TRBV6-5; tentatively, D is TRBD1 (5 bases). Input material: blood. The CDR3 sequence is CASRDRDAENYGYTF. The CDR3, as DNA: TGTGCCAGCAGGGACCGGGACGCTGAAAACTATGGCTACACCTTC.